This entry features one T cell receptor (beta chain) sequence. This clone was detected only a few times. This clone's antigen is unknown. Per-base quality was not reported, and no clone a single base away is much larger than it. The entire amount of isolated RNA was reverse transcribed using the High Capacity cDNA Reverse Transcription Kit, so the sequenced TCRB transcripts were expressed ones. Deep immunoSEQ sequencing was performed on naive, central memory and regulatory T cell samples, with an average of roughly 4 million total reads per sample. Sorted cells were lysed in RLT buffer, and RNA was extracted using DNase-treated RNeasy Micro or Mini kits according to cell number. Each cell subset was processed separately to prevent cross-contamination, with patient and healthy donor samples processed together. Using the immunoSEQ multiplex PCR, TCRB sequences were amplified from cDNA into 87-bp fragments spanning the CDR3 region. Amplicons were sequenced on the Illumina HiSeq platform. The original methods were these. Synthetic template baselines were used to correct PCR bias computationally, reads within Hamming distance 2 were collapsed, and singletons that could not be merged were discarded. Reads were aligned to IMGT to assign V, D and J genes, CDR3 length, and insertions or deletions at six rearrangement sites. Within each subset, clonotype counts were normalized to sorted cell number, and only after that were true diversity and Gini coefficients computed with the tcR R package. Repertoire sharing was quantified using the overlap coefficient calculated on TCRB nucleotide sequences. TCRdb obtained this table from immuneACCESS and retained in-frame rearrangements with V and J assigned. These tables miss some clones; where compared with another copy, unresolved V genes account for less than half of the shortfall, and the remainder is unexplained. That table is the source of V, J and clone size, and D and trimming were worked out from the DNA. A total of some 270,000 clones appear in this sample, around 7.3% of them only once. Together, the top ten hold roughly 1% of the sample.

Each donor gave one peripheral blood draw, averaging around 120 mL, which was collected into heparinised tubes. Naive, central memory, regulatory and stem cell-like memory CD4+ T cells were sorted on a BD FACSAria II using a panel including CD45RO, CCR7, CD25, CD127, CD95 and CD27. All sorted populations exceeded 95% purity. PBMCs were isolated right away by Lymphoprep density gradient centrifugation and were stained directly, without culture. To minimize batch effects, samples were stained and sorted in pairs, one healthy donor with one patient per experiment. The data are from a study of beta chain features in type 1 diabetes (dated by TCRdb to between 2017 and 2018). Regarding the study in general: Patients and healthy donors did not differ in mean age, gender distribution, total cell number or subset yield. Whereas all 28 donors provided naive and central memory subsets, regulatory and stem cell-like memory subsets were isolated from just 8 patients and about eight healthy donors. In the study, TCRB repertoires of sorted circulating CD4+ T cell subsets from recently diagnosed type 1 diabetes patients were compared with those of matched healthy donors. A total of some 110 million sorted cells were examined across all samples, and the number of cells per subset was strongly correlated with RNA yield.

General conclusions and limits of the study: Naive, central memory and regulatory TCRB repertoires appeared to be more alike among patients than among healthy donors. Type 1 diabetes patients showed a moderate but significant shortening of TCRB CDR3 length in all four CD4+ subsets. PCR may preferentially amplify shorter templates, but because patient and control samples were amplified and corrected together, any resulting skew would affect both groups equally. Because cDNA was sequenced instead of genomic DNA, activated cells with high expression could be over-represented, although the groups did not differ in activation or CD3 levels. HLA sub-analyses involved small numbers of individuals, so any influence of HLA type on TCRB rearrangement remained unresolved. At VDJ recombination sites, type 1 diabetes patients had fewer insertions and more deleted nucleotides, which implies abnormalities in thymic rearrangement.

The germline V gene (reference sequence) yields LNHNV for CDR1 and YYDKDF for CDR2. From cysteine to phenylalanine, the CDR3 is 13 amino acids long. The read is trimmed to its CDR3 DNA, 39 bases read in frame from base 1. V and J are truncated by 3 bases and 6 bases respectively, leaving an intervening sequence of 8 bases. Sequencing was done on a sample of central memory CD4+ T cells from blood. The V gene is TRBV15 and the J gene is TRBJ2-2; the D gene cannot be resolved reliably. The receptor was isolated from a woman aged 18 to 35 in good health. DNA sequence: TGTGCCACCAGCAGGGGGAAGGCCGGGGAGCTGTTTTTT. This sequence encodes CATSRGKAGELFF.